Listed below are T cell receptor beta chains from one sample, sequenced in a study of T cells after yellow fever vaccination. TCRdb re-derived calls from the 5' RACE reads in MiXCR, one entry per CDR3 protein. Of some 320,000 distinct CDR3 sequences listed, roughly 8.7% are singletons. Here the sequenced sample was PBMCs, taken on the day of the first yellow fever vaccination. All receptors come from a man aged 18 to 29 who received the YFV17D yellow fever vaccine. Each CDR3 is given with its conserved first and last residue. The D gene is left open where the match is weak. A clone size is listed for some rows: how often the clone was seen (once, few, many), or a class if it is expanded.

j_gene: TRBJ1-2; d_gene: -; abundance: few; v_gene: TRBV6-5; CDR3aa: CASRATSGYTF; CDR3nt: TGTGCCAGCAGGGCGACAAGTGGCTACACCTTC
j_gene: TRBJ2-7; d_gene: TRBD1; abundance: few; v_gene: TRBV14; CDR3aa: CASSQEVDRVYEQYF; CDR3nt: TGTGCCAGCAGCCAAGAGGTCGACAGGGTCTACGAGCAGTACTTC
j_gene: TRBJ1-1; d_gene: -; abundance: many; v_gene: TRBV7-8; CDR3aa: CASSALQGISEAFF; CDR3nt: TGTGCCAGCAGCGCTCTACAGGGTATCTCTGAAGCTTTCTTT
j_gene: TRBJ2-1; d_gene: -; abundance: -; v_gene: TRBV7-9; CDR3aa: CASSLLLYNEQFF; CDR3nt: TGTGCCAGCAGCTTATTGTTATACAATGAGCAGTTCTTC
j_gene: TRBJ2-7; d_gene: -; abundance: once; v_gene: TRBV27; CDR3aa: CASSLRGADYEQYF; CDR3nt: TGTGCCAGCAGTTTACGGGGGGCCGACTACGAGCAGTACTTC
j_gene: TRBJ1-2; d_gene: -; abundance: -; v_gene: TRBV7-2; CDR3aa: CASSPGQTAYGYTF; CDR3nt: TGTGCCAGCAGCCCAGGACAGACTGCCTATGGCTACACCTTC
j_gene: TRBJ2-5; d_gene: -; abundance: -; v_gene: TRBV25-1; CDR3aa: CASSEGIVVQETKYF; CDR3nt: TGTGCCAGCAGTGAAGGGATAGTGGTCCAAGAGACCAAGTACTTC
j_gene: TRBJ2-7; d_gene: -; abundance: few; v_gene: TRBV15; CDR3aa: CATSRDGRGSYYEQYF; CDR3nt: TGTGCCACCAGCAGAGATGGGAGAGGCAGCTACTACGAGCAGTACTTC
j_gene: TRBJ1-2; d_gene: TRBD1; abundance: -; v_gene: TRBV6-1; CDR3aa: CATYTGGRGYTF; CDR3nt: TGTGCCACCTATACAGGGGGCCGTGGCTACACCTTC
j_gene: TRBJ2-5; d_gene: -; abundance: many; v_gene: TRBV7-2; CDR3aa: CASSFRETQYF; CDR3nt: TGTGCCAGCAGTTTTCGGGAGACCCAGTACTTC
j_gene: TRBJ1-5; d_gene: -; abundance: many; v_gene: TRBV19; CDR3aa: CASSMSGRFYNQPQHF; CDR3nt: TGTGCCAGTAGTATGTCAGGCAGGTTCTACAATCAGCCCCAGCATTTT
j_gene: TRBJ2-1; d_gene: TRBD1; abundance: -; v_gene: TRBV4-3; CDR3aa: CASSAVGQARNEQFF; CDR3nt: TGCGCCAGCAGCGCGGTAGGACAGGCTCGAAATGAGCAGTTCTTC
j_gene: TRBJ1-1; d_gene: -; abundance: many; v_gene: TRBV7-3; CDR3aa: CASSLFKDTEAFF; CDR3nt: TGTGCCAGCAGCTTGTTTAAGGACACTGAAGCTTTCTTT
j_gene: TRBJ1-2; d_gene: -; abundance: -; v_gene: TRBV9; CDR3aa: CASSVSAGTTSAAYGYTF; CDR3nt: TGTGCCAGCAGCGTATCTGCCGGGACCACCTCAGCCGCCTATGGCTACACCTTC
j_gene: TRBJ1-2; d_gene: -; abundance: -; v_gene: TRBV5-4; CDR3aa: CASSLEFFRIF; CDR3nt: TGTGCCAGCAGCTTGGAGTTTTTCCGAATCTTC
j_gene: TRBJ2-1; d_gene: -; abundance: many; v_gene: TRBV7-9; CDR3aa: CASHTGSYNEQFF; CDR3nt: TGTGCCAGCCATACGGGGTCCTACAATGAGCAGTTCTTC
j_gene: TRBJ2-2; d_gene: -; abundance: few; v_gene: TRBV5-1; CDR3aa: CASSLKQGTGELFF; CDR3nt: TGCGCCAGCAGCTTGAAACAGGGAACCGGGGAGCTGTTTTTT
j_gene: TRBJ2-2; d_gene: TRBD2; abundance: -; v_gene: TRBV7-2; CDR3aa: CATPAAGGPGTGELFF; CDR3nt: TGTGCCACCCCAGCAGCGGGGGGGCCCGGCACCGGGGAGCTGTTTTTT
j_gene: TRBJ2-5; d_gene: TRBD2; abundance: -; v_gene: TRBV12-3/TRBV12-4; CDR3aa: CASSTGLAGGLGETQYF; CDR3nt: TGTGCCAGCAGTACCGGACTAGCGGGGGGTTTGGGGGAGACCCAGTACTTC
j_gene: TRBJ2-2; d_gene: TRBD1; abundance: -; v_gene: TRBV24-1; CDR3aa: CATSDLNRGQDTGELFF; CDR3nt: TGTGCCACCAGTGACCTCAACAGGGGGCAGGACACCGGGGAGCTGTTTTTT
j_gene: TRBJ1-3; d_gene: -; abundance: few; v_gene: TRBV7-2; CDR3aa: CASSLTSGGTVGNTIYF; CDR3nt: TGTGCCAGCAGCTTAACCAGCGGAGGTACAGTTGGAAACACCATATATTTT
j_gene: TRBJ2-3; d_gene: TRBD1; abundance: many; v_gene: TRBV11-2; CDR3aa: CASSFFRDRKLDTQYF; CDR3nt: TGTGCCAGCAGCTTTTTCCGGGACAGGAAGCTAGATACGCAGTATTTT
j_gene: TRBJ1-1; d_gene: -; abundance: few; v_gene: TRBV5-5; CDR3aa: CANRLTLNTEAFF; CDR3nt: TGTGCCAACAGACTGACGTTGAACACTGAAGCTTTCTTT
j_gene: TRBJ2-3; d_gene: -; abundance: many; v_gene: TRBV7-9; CDR3aa: CASSPLVNTQYF; CDR3nt: TGTGCCAGCAGCCCCCTGGTAAATACGCAGTATTTT
j_gene: TRBJ2-1; d_gene: -; abundance: many; v_gene: TRBV5-1; CDR3aa: CASSLAVLSYNEQFF; CDR3nt: TGCGCCAGCAGCTTGGCGGTCCTATCCTACAATGAGCAGTTCTTC
j_gene: TRBJ2-3; d_gene: -; abundance: few; v_gene: TRBV5-5; CDR3aa: CASSLLGEVTDTQYF; CDR3nt: TGTGCCAGCAGCTTGTTGGGGGAGGTCACAGATACGCAGTATTTT
j_gene: TRBJ2-7; d_gene: -; abundance: few; v_gene: TRBV3-1; CDR3aa: CASSQYSGTPSYEQYF; CDR3nt: TGTGCCAGCAGCCAGTACTCCGGGACACCATCCTACGAGCAGTACTTC
j_gene: TRBJ2-3; d_gene: TRBD2; abundance: few; v_gene: TRBV5-5; CDR3aa: CASSLGLAGAADTQYF; CDR3nt: TGTGCCAGCAGCCTAGGACTAGCGGGGGCCGCAGATACGCAGTATTTT
j_gene: TRBJ2-1; d_gene: -; abundance: -; v_gene: TRBV7-2; CDR3aa: CASSLAGGDSSYNEQFF; CDR3nt: TGTGCCAGCAGCTTAGCAGGCGGGGATTCCTCCTACAATGAGCAGTTCTTC
j_gene: TRBJ2-1; d_gene: TRBD1; abundance: -; v_gene: TRBV11-2; CDR3aa: CASSLLQGAGQFF; CDR3nt: TGTGCCAGCAGCTTATTACAGGGGGCTGGTCAGTTCTTC
j_gene: TRBJ2-1; d_gene: -; abundance: few; v_gene: TRBV6-2/TRBV6-3; CDR3aa: CASTPDRYNEQFF; CDR3nt: TGTGCCAGCACCCCCGACAGATACAATGAGCAGTTCTTC
j_gene: TRBJ1-4; d_gene: -; abundance: -; v_gene: TRBV29-1; CDR3aa: CSVEEGGHAEKLFF; CDR3nt: TGCAGCGTTGAAGAGGGGGGACACGCTGAAAAACTGTTTTTT
j_gene: TRBJ2-3; d_gene: TRBD2; abundance: many; v_gene: TRBV7-6; CDR3aa: CASSAGGEADTQYF; CDR3nt: TGTGCCAGCAGCGCGGGGGGGGAGGCAGATACGCAGTATTTT
j_gene: TRBJ2-1; d_gene: TRBD1; abundance: few; v_gene: TRBV15; CDR3aa: CATSRTTGVANEQFF; CDR3nt: TGTGCCACCAGCAGAACTACAGGGGTGGCCAATGAGCAGTTCTTC
j_gene: TRBJ1-6; d_gene: -; abundance: -; v_gene: TRBV2; CDR3aa: CASSDTNSPLHF; CDR3nt: TGTGCCAGCAGTGATACGAATTCACCCCTCCACTTT
j_gene: TRBJ2-2; d_gene: -; abundance: few; v_gene: TRBV29-1; CDR3aa: CSVALNTGELFF; CDR3nt: TGCAGCGTTGCCCTGAACACCGGGGAGCTGTTTTTT
j_gene: TRBJ1-5; d_gene: -; abundance: -; v_gene: TRBV3-1; CDR3aa: CASSQGYIQSNQPQHF; CDR3nt: TGTGCCAGCAGCCAAGGGTACATCCAGAGCAATCAGCCCCAGCATTTT
j_gene: TRBJ2-5; d_gene: -; abundance: -; v_gene: TRBV7-6; CDR3aa: CTSSLYETQYF; CDR3nt: TGTACCAGCAGCTTATATGAGACCCAGTACTTC
j_gene: TRBJ1-5; d_gene: TRBD1; abundance: -; v_gene: TRBV11-2; CDR3aa: CASSLVPLSGGRNQPQHF; CDR3nt: TGTGCCAGCAGCCTAGTCCCCTTGTCAGGGGGAAGAAATCAGCCCCAGCATTTT
j_gene: TRBJ1-1; d_gene: -; abundance: many; v_gene: TRBV12-3/TRBV12-4; CDR3aa: CASSRQPQGHTEAFF; CDR3nt: TGTGCCAGCAGCCGTCAACCGCAGGGTCACACTGAAGCTTTCTTT
j_gene: TRBJ2-7; d_gene: TRBD2; abundance: few; v_gene: TRBV20-1; CDR3aa: CSASGERGDSYEQYF; CDR3nt: TGCAGTGCCAGTGGAGAGCGGGGGGACTCCTACGAGCAGTACTTC